Listed below are T cell receptor beta chains from one sample, sequenced in a study of blood T cell repertoires in COVID-19. Clones were read by immunoSEQ multiplex PCR, and TCRdb kept only the in-frame ones, dropping some. The top ten hold less than 9.5% of the sample, which has approximately 500,000 clones, about 89% seen once. Sequencing used peripheral blood. The source is a woman aged 50 to 60 with COVID-19, enrolled during active disease. Both conserved end residues are part of each CDR3.

v_call: TRBV11-1
cdr3_aa: CASSPQTSTDTQYF

v_call: TRBV5-1
cdr3_aa: CASSPRTGKRIAEAFF

v_call: TRBV6-5
cdr3_aa: CASSYTQAGVPYGYTF

v_call: TRBV13
cdr3_aa: CASSFGQIGNTIYF

v_call: TRBV19
cdr3_aa: CASIPPGAQHQPQHF

v_call: TRBV7-8
cdr3_aa: CASSKASGAGYEQYF

v_call: TRBV5-8
cdr3_aa: CASSLGQGSSPLHF

v_call: TRBV2
cdr3_aa: CASTRVGGEETQYF

v_call: TRBV24-1
cdr3_aa: CATSDLKGSGAYEQYF

v_call: TRBV9
cdr3_aa: CASSPGENYEQYF

v_call: TRBV6-4
cdr3_aa: CASSVGSVGTGELFF

v_call: TRBV5-1
cdr3_aa: CASSFSLAQGPLRNEQFF

v_call: TRBV27
cdr3_aa: CASSRREGPEQYF

v_call: TRBV2
cdr3_aa: CASSAGTGGSPLHF

v_call: TRBV5-4
cdr3_aa: CASSSKGTDYNEQFF

v_call: TRBV6-2/TRBV6-3
cdr3_aa: CASSYLAGYTF

v_call: TRBV10-3
cdr3_aa: CAISGKDRGGTEAFF

v_call: TRBV2
cdr3_aa: CASSVGGSYTEAFF

v_call: TRBV30
cdr3_aa: CAWSRGSSYNSPLHF

v_call: TRBV5-1
cdr3_aa: CASSSGLADNEQFF

v_call: TRBV2
cdr3_aa: CASRRVLNTEAFF

v_call: TRBV14
cdr3_aa: CASSQVTGNTGELFF

v_call: TRBV27
cdr3_aa: CASSFTTSTTHTQYF

v_call: TRBV7-2
cdr3_aa: CASSLRSGDEQYF

v_call: TRBV7-9
cdr3_aa: CASNTGGRSPLHF

v_call: TRBV6-5
cdr3_aa: CASSYNFESLNEKLFF

v_call: TRBV11-2
cdr3_aa: CASSATSGRTDTQYF

v_call: TRBV13
cdr3_aa: CASSLGRTGGGNQPQHF

v_call: TRBV28
cdr3_aa: CASSLDGAQHF

v_call: TRBV20-1
cdr3_aa: CSASVKESYGYTF

v_call: TRBV10-1
cdr3_aa: CASSGDWASGRDTQYF

v_call: TRBV6-6
cdr3_aa: CASSIDRGDGYTF

v_call: TRBV24-1
cdr3_aa: CATSAQGAGDEQFF

v_call: TRBV5-5
cdr3_aa: CASSFGTGAYEQYF

v_call: TRBV19
cdr3_aa: CASSTKQGGISEQYF

v_call: TRBV28
cdr3_aa: CASTPGTAYGYTF

v_call: TRBV5-6
cdr3_aa: CASSPDRGFGEDTF

v_call: TRBV20-1
cdr3_aa: CSAGGDSPLHF

v_call: TRBV4-1
cdr3_aa: CASSHRTSLTLDSYEQYF

v_call: TRBV25-1
cdr3_aa: CASSESRAVPSYGYTF

v_call: TRBV15
cdr3_aa: CATSRVRDRVQNSPLHF

v_call: TRBV30
cdr3_aa: CAWSPRGGSSEQYF

v_call: TRBV6-5
cdr3_aa: CASSYPGGGQGLEQFF

v_call: TRBV6-6
cdr3_aa: CASRYGDDRTRNVLTF

v_call: TRBV29-1
cdr3_aa: CSVEIGSYNEQFF

v_call: TRBV11-2
cdr3_aa: CASSPQGFGDAEAFF

v_call: TRBV18
cdr3_aa: CASSGGLAGGETQYF

v_call: TRBV28
cdr3_aa: CASRSGVGGYTF

v_call: TRBV19
cdr3_aa: CASSAGRTGDNEKLFF

v_call: TRBV12-3/TRBV12-4
cdr3_aa: CASSSGSRQPQHF

v_call: TRBV19
cdr3_aa: CASSLAGTEAFF

v_call: TRBV5-1
cdr3_aa: CASSQFNSYEQYF

v_call: TRBV5-5
cdr3_aa: CASSSVRERSNQPQHF